These T cell receptor beta chains were read from a single sample in a study of blood T cell repertoires in COVID-19. The table came from immunoSEQ multiplex PCR; TCRdb's copy has only in-frame clones and leaves some out. The data contain more than 90,000 clones, about two thirds of them seen just once; the ten biggest clones take up 20% to 25%. Sequenced: peripheral blood. The receptors here all came from a woman aged 55-75 years in a cohort sampled during active or convalescent COVID-19. Each CDR3 is given with its conserved first and last residue. Fields, in order: V gene, J gene, D gene, clone size, CDR3 protein, CDR3 DNA. A D gene is named only where the DNA matches it firmly. The listing skips clone size in some rows; elsewhere it reads once, few, many or a size class.

>TRBV10-3|TRBJ2-1|TRBD2|NA
CAISRLVAGPSYNEQFF
TGTGCCATCAGTCGGCTGGTAGCGGGGCCCTCCTACAATGAGCAGTTCTTC
>TRBV24-1|TRBJ2-1|NA|NA
CATSDSGSSSYNEQFF
TGTGCCACCAGTGATTCCGGGTCGAGCTCCTACAATGAGCAGTTCTTC
>TRBV6-5|TRBJ1-1|TRBD1|NA
CASRTGSVITEAFF
TGTGCCAGCAGGACAGGGTCCGTTATCACTGAAGCTTTCTTT
>TRBV4-2|TRBJ2-7|TRBD2|NA
CASSPRAVAGDYEQYF
TGTGCCAGCAGCCCCCGGGCGGTAGCGGGGGACTACGAGCAGTACTTC
>TRBV5-1|TRBJ2-2|TRBD1|NA
CASSYRTGENTGELFF
TGCGCCAGCAGCTACCGGACAGGGGAAAACACCGGGGAGCTGTTTTTT
>TRBV7-3|TRBJ1-1|TRBD1|NA
CASSPGLGQGWTEAFF
TGTGCCAGCAGCCCCGGTTTAGGACAGGGATGGACTGAAGCTTTCTTT
>TRBV7-2|TRBJ2-7|TRBD2|NA
CASSVQGLAGAYEQYF
TGTGCCAGCAGCGTACAGGGACTAGCGGGGGCCTACGAGCAGTACTTC
>TRBV10-3|TRBJ1-5|NA|NA
CAISEDFALNQPQHF
TGTGCCATCAGTGAGGACTTTGCATTGAATCAGCCCCAGCATTTT
>TRBV9|TRBJ2-3|NA|NA
CASSVGRFSTDTQYF
TGTGCCAGCAGCGTAGGGAGATTCAGCACAGATACGCAGTATTTT
>TRBV7-2|TRBJ1-2|NA|few
CASSLGHTLNYGYTF
TGTGCCAGCAGCTTAGGGCACACCCTTAACTATGGCTACACCTTC
>TRBV24-1|TRBJ2-3|TRBD1|once
CATSDRGPADTQYF
TGTGCCACCAGTGACAGGGGGCCAGCAGATACGCAGTATTTT
>TRBV4-2|TRBJ1-1|NA|NA
CASTGQMNTEAFF
TGTGCCAGCACCGGACAGATGAACACTGAAGCTTTCTTT
>TRBV4-1|TRBJ1-2|TRBD1|NA
CASSQRQGNYGYTF
TGCGCCAGCAGCCAAAGACAGGGGAACTATGGCTACACCTTC
>TRBV30|TRBJ1-4|TRBD1|NA
CAWRLAGGPTNEKLFF
TGTGCCTGGCGATTGGCAGGGGGTCCAACTAATGAAAAACTGTTTTTT
>TRBV5-4|TRBJ1-2|NA|many
CASSPVVPLEGYTF
TGTGCCAGCAGCCCCGTCGTACCTTTAGAGGGCTACACCTTC
>TRBV7-3|TRBJ1-1|TRBD1|NA
CASSRQGDTEAFF
TGTGCCAGCAGCCGACAGGGGGACACTGAAGCTTTCTTT
>TRBV7-3|TRBJ2-1|NA|NA
CASSLIGGAHDEQFF
TGTGCCAGCAGCTTAATTGGGGGGGCCCATGATGAGCAGTTCTTC
>TRBV28|TRBJ2-3|NA|NA
CASSTRQNGDTQYF
TGTGCCAGCAGTACCCGACAGAATGGGGATACGCAGTATTTT
>TRBV7-2|TRBJ1-2|NA|NA
CASSLYGYTF
TGTGCCAGCAGCCTTTATGGCTACACCTTC
>TRBV7-6|TRBJ1-6|NA|NA
CASSRRDSPLHF
TGTGCCAGCAGCCGAAGAGATTCACCCCTCCACTTT
>TRBV5-1|TRBJ2-3|TRBD2|NA
CASSLSPSGFSTDTQYF
TGCGCCAGCAGCTTGTCGCCTAGCGGCTTTAGCACAGATACGCAGTATTTT
>TRBV2|TRBJ1-1|TRBD1|NA
CASSAGDRVGNTEAFF
TGTGCCAGCAGTGCAGGAGACAGGGTTGGGAACACTGAAGCTTTCTTT
>TRBV5-1|TRBJ2-1|TRBD2|NA
CASSPGGASYNEQFF
TGCGCCAGCAGTCCCGGGGGGGCCTCCTACAATGAGCAGTTCTTC
>TRBV10-1|TRBJ2-1|NA|few
CASSDFQGRYNEQFF
TGCGCCAGCAGTGATTTTCAGGGAAGATACAATGAGCAGTTCTTC
>TRBV11-2|TRBJ1-6|TRBD1|NA
CASSLAQGGSPLHF
TGTGCCAGCAGCTTAGCGCAGGGGGGTTCACCCCTCCACTTT